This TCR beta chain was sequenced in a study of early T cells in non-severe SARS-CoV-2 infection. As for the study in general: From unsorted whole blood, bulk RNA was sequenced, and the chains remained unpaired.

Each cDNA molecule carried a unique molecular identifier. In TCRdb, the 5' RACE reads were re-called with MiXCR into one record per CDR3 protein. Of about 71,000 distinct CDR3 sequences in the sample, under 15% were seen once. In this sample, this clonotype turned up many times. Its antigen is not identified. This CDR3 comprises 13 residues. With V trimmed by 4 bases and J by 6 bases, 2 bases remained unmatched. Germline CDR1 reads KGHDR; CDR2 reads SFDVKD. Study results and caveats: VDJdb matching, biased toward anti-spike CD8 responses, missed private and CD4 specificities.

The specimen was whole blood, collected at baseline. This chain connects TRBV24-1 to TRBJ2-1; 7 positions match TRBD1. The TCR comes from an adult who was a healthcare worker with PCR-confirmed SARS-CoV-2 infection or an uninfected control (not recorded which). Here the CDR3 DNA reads TGTGCCACCAGTGAGCCAGGGGGCAATGAGCAGTTCTTC. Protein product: CATSEPGGNEQFF.